This TCR beta chain was captured in a study of prognosis after radiotherapy for stage I lung cancer. Study context: Several of the patients had squamous cell carcinoma tumors, while around 11 had adenocarcinoma tumors.

Assessment by CT and PET/CT found all patients node-negative, and none had prior chemotherapy, radiotherapy or other malignancies. Per germline, CDR1 KGHSH and CDR2 LQKENI. Trimming left V 3 bases short and J 11 bases short, with 4 bases between. This CDR3 spans 9 amino acids. Genomic DNA was subjected to two-round multiplex PCR for amplification of TCR beta CDR3. The use of primers specific to each TRBV and TRBJ gene characterized first-round PCR. Each CDR3 protein gets one entry after TCRdb re-called the multiplex PCR reads with MiXCR. The repertoire has about 16,000 distinct CDR3 sequences, over 40% of them found once; the top ten carry roughly 37%. This clonotype has a count of ten or more.

The clonotype originates from a donor over 45 with non-small cell lung cancer. V gene TRBV18 combines with J gene TRBJ1-1; no clear D. Sequencing was performed on PBMCs, taken before or after stereotactic body radiation therapy (not recorded which). This chain's CDR3 is CASSPLAFF. CDR3 nucleotide sequence: TGTGCCAGCTCACCCCTTGCTTTCTTT.